This T cell receptor (beta chain) was sequenced during a study of blood T cells in healthy people across ages. Study conclusions and caveats: Reliance upon unsorted PBMCs precluded definitive naive versus antigen-experienced comparison.

Germline values: CDR1 LGHDT, CDR2 YNNKEL (reference sequence). Germline trimming cut 4 bases from V and 10 bases from J; bases unmatched to any gene: 7. The CDR3 extends over 14 amino acids. In regard to this clonotype: The antigen remains unidentified.

A second PCR, run for about 7 to 11 cycles, used a sample-barcoded 5' primer plus a J-beta primer mix. Each CDR3 protein gets one entry after TCRdb re-called the 5' RACE reads with MiXCR. Of some 640,000 distinct CDR3 sequences in the sample, around half were seen once. The rearrangement joins TRBV3-1 to TRBJ1-6; 7 positions match TRBD1. This receptor was obtained from a woman aged 55-70 years in good health. The sample taken for sequencing was blood. As DNA, the CDR3 is TGTGCCAGCAGCCCGGCCAGGGGGGACTCACCCCTCCACTTT. Translation: CASSPARGDSPLHF.